This paragraph reports one T cell receptor beta chain. This clonotype appeared a single time. What this receptor recognizes is not known. There are no base qualities to consult, and no much larger clone falls within one base. One read alone provides weak support. RNA was isolated from bulk, unsorted tissue, and RNA quality was assessed with a NanoDrop ND-1000 and an Agilent 2100. Donors were newly diagnosed lung cancer patients admitted for thoracic surgery in China between August and November 2014, without prior chemotherapy. Patients with previous radiotherapy or chemotherapy, or with another concurrent cancer, were excluded from the study. Surgical tissue pieces of roughly 1-2 cm3 were preserved in RNAlater solution and stored at -80 °C until use. CDR1 and CDR2 were assigned from the germline V gene as MNHNS and SASEGT. Trimming accounts for 5 bases at V and 7 bases at J, while the number of junction bases matched to no gene is 8. CDR3 length: 16 amino acids, cysteine to phenylalanine. The DNA shown is the 48-base CDR3, in frame from base 1.

The sample is drawn from a study of tumor and adjacent non-tumor tissue in lung cancer (dated by TCRdb to 2016 to 2018). Background for the entire study: The cohort included more than nine adenocarcinoma, 2 squamous cell carcinoma and 1 small cell lung cancer patients. The roughly 15 enrolled patients, of whom around 10 were men and 5 were women, were aged about 30 to 80 years and were diagnosed with TNM stage I to III disease. In total, sequencing yielded 125,075,908 productive TCRbeta reads, which works out to an average of around 4.2 million reads per sample. The study compared bulk TCRbeta repertoires between lung tumor tissue and matched distant non-tumor lung tissue from over twelve lung cancer patients. Around 30 paired specimens, one tumor and one normal lung sample per patient, were profiled by TCRbeta CDR3 sequencing.

The method was multiplex PCR. Data came from an Illumina HiSeq 2500. TCRbeta libraries were constructed through three rounds of nested PCR with primers (Table S4) according to protocols modified from ARM-PCR. Before sequencing, PCR products of 200-500 bp were cut from the gel and purified using the QIAquick gel extraction kit. As for the original processing: Trimmomatic was used to clean the reads, FLASH merged the cleaned reads into complete CDR3 sequences, and MiTCR assigned the sequences to V(D)J germline segments. VDJtools was used to compute clonal diversity as the inverse Simpson's index. Productive reads were defined as in-frame sequences without a premature stop codon. TCRdb handled the public reads itself, with Q25 trimming in fastp and clone calling in MiXCR, and kept productive beta chains. Here each entry gathers all rows of one CDR3 protein and keeps the most common genes and DNA. TCRdb's processing, not the authors', yielded these V and J calls. The sample table shows about 85,000 distinct CDR3 sequences, and roughly 62% are seen once. The ten top clones hold around 15% of the sample.

Here is what the overall study found, with its caveats: With only around 15 patients in the cohort, the authors noted that larger samples and more detailed clinical data are needed. A significantly larger cumulative share of the repertoire was made up by the top 100 clones in normal lung than in tumor tissue. Because peripheral blood was not sequenced, the blood TCRbeta repertoires of the lung cancer patients in the study went unexamined. The sequencing platform is not named in the methods, and unique molecular identifiers are not mentioned. Significantly higher TCR diversity was found in younger patients, and higher tumor TCR diversity was associated with shorter overall and disease-free survival. Tumor tissue showed significantly greater TCR diversity (inverse Simpson) than normal lung tissue (roughly 430 vs 170, P = 0.0075, Mann-Whitney U test).

The sequence is built from TRBV6-1 and TRBJ2-1; TRBD2 aligns with 13 central bases. The sample taken for sequencing was lung tumor tissue. The clonotype was recovered from a man in his 70s with non-small cell lung cancer. CDR3 protein: CASSYSETSGRNEQFF. The nucleotides are TGTGCCAGCAGTTACTCCGAGACTAGCGGGAGGAATGAGCAGTTCTTC.